The source of this T cell receptor beta chain is a study of regulatory T cells in long-lasting Graves disease. The TCR beta library used iRepertoire HTBI primers with Arm-PCR amplification of CDR3. TCRdb re-called the multiplex PCR reads through MiXCR, storing one row per CDR3 protein. Counted here are 500,000 to 700,000 distinct CDR3 sequences, around 17% occurring once; the ten biggest clones make up approximately 18%. Unmatched junction bases numbered 4, after V lost 4 bases and J lost 4 bases. The CDR3 runs 13 residues. CDR1 is DFQATT and CDR2 is SNEGSKA in the germline V gene (reference sequence). Time point reported: newly diagnosed GD, antithyroid drugs for less than 3 months. After RNA was extracted from PBMCs, the TCR library was made from it. The sample was also linked to a second study, of T cells in Graves' hyperthyroidism and ophthalmopathy.

The sample consisted of peripheral blood mononuclear cells (PBMCs), taken at new diagnosis, from a patient treated with antithyroid drugs. The chain has TRBV20-1 and TRBJ2-5, with 9 bases aligning to TRBD1. This TCR was recovered from a woman in her thirties with Graves disease. In nucleotides, the CDR3 is TGCAGTGCTACTGACAGGGGGGGAGAGACCCAGTACTTC. Amino acid sequence: CSATDRGGETQYF.